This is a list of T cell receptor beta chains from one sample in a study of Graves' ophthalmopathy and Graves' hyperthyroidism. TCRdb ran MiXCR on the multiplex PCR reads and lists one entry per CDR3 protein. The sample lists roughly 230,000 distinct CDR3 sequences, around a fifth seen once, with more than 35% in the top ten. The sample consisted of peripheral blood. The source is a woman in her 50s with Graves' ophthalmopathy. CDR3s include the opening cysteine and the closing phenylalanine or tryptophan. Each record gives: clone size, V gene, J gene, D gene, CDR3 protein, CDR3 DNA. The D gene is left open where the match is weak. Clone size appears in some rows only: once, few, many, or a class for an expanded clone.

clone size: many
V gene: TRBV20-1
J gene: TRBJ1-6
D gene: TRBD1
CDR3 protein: CSARDRQGTTLASPLHF
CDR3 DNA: TGCAGTGCTAGAGACCGACAGGGGACGACCCTGGCTTCACCCCTCCACTTT

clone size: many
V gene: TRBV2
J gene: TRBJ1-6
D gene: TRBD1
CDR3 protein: CASSKGDSYNSPLHF
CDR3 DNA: TGTGCCAGCAGCAAAGGGGACAGCTATAATTCACCCCTCCACTTT

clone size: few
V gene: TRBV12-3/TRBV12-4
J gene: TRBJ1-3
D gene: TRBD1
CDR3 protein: CASSRDSSSGNTIYF
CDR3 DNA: TGTGCCAGCAGCCGGGACAGCAGCTCTGGAAACACCATATATTTT

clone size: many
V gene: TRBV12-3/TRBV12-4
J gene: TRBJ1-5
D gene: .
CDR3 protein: CASSTGTLNQPQHF
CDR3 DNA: TGTGCCAGCAGTACCGGGACACTTAATCAGCCCCAGCATTTT

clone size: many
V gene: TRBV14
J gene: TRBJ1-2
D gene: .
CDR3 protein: CASSRDGGIYGYTF
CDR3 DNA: TGTGCCAGCAGCCGGGACGGTGGAATCTATGGCTACACCTTC

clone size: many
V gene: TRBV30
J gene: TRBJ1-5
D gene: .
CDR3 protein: CAWSVGGGLQPQHF
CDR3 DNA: TGTGCCTGGAGTGTTGGCGGGGGTCTTCAGCCCCAGCATTTT

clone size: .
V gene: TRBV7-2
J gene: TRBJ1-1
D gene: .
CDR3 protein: CASSLLRGTEAFF
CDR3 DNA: TGTGCCAGCAGCTTACTCCGGGGGACTGAAGCTTTCTTT

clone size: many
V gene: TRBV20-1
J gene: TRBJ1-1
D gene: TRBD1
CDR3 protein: CSASSGQGVEAFF
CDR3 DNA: TGCAGTGCTAGCTCAGGACAGGGTGTTGAAGCTTTCTTT

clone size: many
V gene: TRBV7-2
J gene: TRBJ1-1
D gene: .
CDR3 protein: CASSLRTNTEAFF
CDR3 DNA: TGTGCCAGCAGCCTACGGACGAACACTGAAGCTTTCTTT

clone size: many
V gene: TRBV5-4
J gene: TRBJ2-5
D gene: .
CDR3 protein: CASSLATPETQYF
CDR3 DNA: TGTGCCAGCAGCTTGGCCACTCCAGAGACCCAGTACTTC

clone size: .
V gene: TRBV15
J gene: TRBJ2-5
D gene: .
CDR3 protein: CATSRTPGAVEETQYF
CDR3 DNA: TGTGCCACCAGCAGAACCCCGGGGGCAGTGGAAGAGACCCAGTACTTC

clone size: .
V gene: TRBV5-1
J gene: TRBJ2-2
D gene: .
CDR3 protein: CASSLEGRGTGELFF
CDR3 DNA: TGCGCCAGCAGCTTGGAGGGTAGGGGCACCGGGGAGCTGTTTTTT

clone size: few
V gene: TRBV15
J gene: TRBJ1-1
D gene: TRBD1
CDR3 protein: CATLRKGQGDTEAFF
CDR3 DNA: TGTGCCACCCTTCGGAAGGGACAGGGGGACACTGAAGCTTTCTTT

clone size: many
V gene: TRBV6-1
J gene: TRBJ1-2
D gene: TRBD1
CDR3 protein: CASSEVGTGGCTF
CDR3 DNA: TGTGCCAGCAGTGAAGTCGGGACAGGGGGGTGCACCTTC

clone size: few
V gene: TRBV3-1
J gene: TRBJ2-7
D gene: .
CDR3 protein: CASSQDNEQYF
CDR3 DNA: TGTGCCAGCAGCCAAGATAACGAGCAGTACTTC

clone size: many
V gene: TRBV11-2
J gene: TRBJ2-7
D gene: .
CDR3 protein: CASSLFALGSYEQYF
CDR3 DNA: TGTGCCAGCAGCTTATTTGCACTGGGGTCCTACGAGCAGTACTTC

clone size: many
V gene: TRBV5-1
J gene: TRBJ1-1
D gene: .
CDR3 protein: CASSFSSPGGTEAFF
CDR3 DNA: TGCGCCAGCAGCTTTTCCTCGCCTGGGGGCACTGAAGCTTTCTTT

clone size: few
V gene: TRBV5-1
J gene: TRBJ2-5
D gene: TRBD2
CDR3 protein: CAGSLGGQETQYF
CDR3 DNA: TGCGCCGGCAGCTTGGGGGGGCAAGAGACCCAGTACTTC

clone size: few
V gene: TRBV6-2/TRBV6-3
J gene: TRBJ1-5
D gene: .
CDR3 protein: CASSFAGNQPQPF
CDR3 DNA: TGTGCCAGCAGTTTCGCGGGCAATCAGCCCCAGCCTTTT

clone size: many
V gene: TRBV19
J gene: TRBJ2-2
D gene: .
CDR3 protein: CASSTPGLSTGELFF
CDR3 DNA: TGTGCCAGTAGTACCCCGGGACTTAGCACCGGGGAGCTGTTTTTT

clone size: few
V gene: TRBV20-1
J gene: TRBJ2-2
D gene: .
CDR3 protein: CSASRVTGELFF
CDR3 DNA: TGCAGTGCCAGTCGGGTGACCGGGGAGCTGTTTTTT

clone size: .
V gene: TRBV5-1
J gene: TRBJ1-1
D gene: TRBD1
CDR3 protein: CASSHETGQGAPLEAFF
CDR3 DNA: TGCGCCAGCAGCCACGAAACAGGACAGGGGGCTCCCCTCGAAGCTTTCTTT

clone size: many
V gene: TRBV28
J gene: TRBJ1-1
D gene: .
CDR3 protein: CASSSVVGVMRTEAFF
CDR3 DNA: TGTGCCAGCAGTTCGGTAGTCGGGGTCATGCGGACTGAAGCTTTCTTT

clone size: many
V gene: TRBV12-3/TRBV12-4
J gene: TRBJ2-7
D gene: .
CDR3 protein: CASGRTGIVSSYEQYF
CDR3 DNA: TGTGCCAGCGGCCGGACCGGGATAGTGAGCTCCTACGAGCAGTACTTC

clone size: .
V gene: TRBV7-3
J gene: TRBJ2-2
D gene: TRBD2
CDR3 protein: CASSSLTSGRNTGELFF
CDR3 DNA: TGTGCCAGCAGCTCGTTGACTAGCGGAAGAAACACCGGGGAGCTGTTTTTT

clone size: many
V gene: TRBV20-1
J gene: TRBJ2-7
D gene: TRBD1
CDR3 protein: CSAILYRGVNEQYF
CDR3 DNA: TGCAGTGCAATACTTTACAGGGGGGTAAACGAGCAGTACTTC